The T cell receptor (beta chain) under discussion was sequenced for a study of blood T cell repertoires in COVID-19. Study in general: There were acute and convalescent COVID-19 samples, and they came from the United States, Italy and Spain. T cells, B-cell-depleted T cells, or PBMCs provided the cDNA or gDNA that served as material.

This clone has just one count. The germline CDR1 and CDR2 sequences are LNHNV and YYDKDF (reference sequence). V gave up 5 bases and J gave up 6 bases; unmatched junction bases: 6. CDR3 length: 13 amino acids. In the study's own analysis: Amplification of reference gene primers was used by the study to estimate nucleated cell counts. Sequencing used immunoSEQ multiplex PCR; TCRdb keeps in-frame clones, though not all of them. The D gene and trimming were derived from the DNA, and the V and J assignments and clone size from that table. Among around 160,000 clones, roughly nine tenths were seen once, and the ten largest hold 15% to 20%.

This TCR derives from a man aged 55-75 years with active or convalescent COVID-19. Input material: peripheral blood. The genes are TRBV15 and TRBJ2-7; 8 nucleotides agree with TRBD1. The CDR3 here is CATSSTGEFEQYF. The CDR3 bases are TGTGCCACCAGCTCGACAGGGGAGTTCGAGCAGTACTTC.